What follows describes a single TCR beta chain. The sample contains more than one DNA sequence encoding this CDR3. This entry belongs to a study of graft-versus-host responses after intestinal transplantation. Study-wide context: Anti-thymocyte globulin served as induction for all recipients, who then took tacrolimus and steroids for about three years.

The CDR3 loop spans 15 amino acids. V lost 5 bases and J 0 bases, leaving 14 bases between the germline ends. CDR1 is SGHAT, CDR2 FQNNGV, per germline. Each mixed lymphocyte reaction held about 200,000 CFSE-labeled responders and about 200,000 irradiated violet-dye-labeled stimulators. Researchers sorted proliferating CFSE-low CD3+CD4+ and CD3+CD8+ responders once the reaction had finished. Sequencing used immunoSEQ multiplex PCR; TCRdb keeps in-frame clones, though not all of them. The sample lists around 2,200 clones; less than 35% were seen once. Study results and limitations: Marrow from the recipient contained GvH clones, some of which had appeared first in ileum or blood.

The material was alloreactive CD8+ T cells from a mixed lymphocyte reaction culture, obtained before transplantation. Subset of the sample: CFSE-low proliferating T cells sorted from roughly six-day pre-transplant mixed lymphocyte reaction (GvH or HvG direction). The TCR sequence derives from a human patient who was an organ donor for intestinal transplantation. The chain has TRBV11-2 and TRBJ2-7, with D possibly being TRBD2 (5 bases). The CDR3 DNA reads TGTGCCAGCAGCCCGGCGGGTGGGTACTCCTACGAGCAGTACTTC. Protein: CASSPAGGYSYEQYF.